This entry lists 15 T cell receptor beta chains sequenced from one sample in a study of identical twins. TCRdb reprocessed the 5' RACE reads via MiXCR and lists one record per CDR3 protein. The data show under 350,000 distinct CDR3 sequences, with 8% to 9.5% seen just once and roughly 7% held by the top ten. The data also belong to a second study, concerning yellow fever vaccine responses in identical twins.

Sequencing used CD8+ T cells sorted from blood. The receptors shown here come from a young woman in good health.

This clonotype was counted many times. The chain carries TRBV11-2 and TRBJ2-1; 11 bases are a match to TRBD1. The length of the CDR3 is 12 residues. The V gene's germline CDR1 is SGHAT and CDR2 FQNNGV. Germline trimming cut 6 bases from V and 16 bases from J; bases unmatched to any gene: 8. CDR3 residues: CASRDRGRVNFF. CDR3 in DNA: TGTGCCAGCAGGGACAGGGGGCGCGTCAATTTCTTC.

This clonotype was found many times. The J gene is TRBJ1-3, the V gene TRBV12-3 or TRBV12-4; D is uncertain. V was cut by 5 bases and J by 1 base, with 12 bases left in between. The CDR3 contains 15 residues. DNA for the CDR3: TGTGCCAGCAGTCCCCGGTGGGATTCTGGAAACACCATATATTTT. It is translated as CASSPRWDSGNTIYF.

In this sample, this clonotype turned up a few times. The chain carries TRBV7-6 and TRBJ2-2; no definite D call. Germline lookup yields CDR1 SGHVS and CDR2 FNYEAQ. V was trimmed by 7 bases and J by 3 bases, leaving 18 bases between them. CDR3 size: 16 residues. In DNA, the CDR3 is TGTGCCAGCACCCTATCGGGCGGCGTAGACACCGGGGAGCTGTTTTTT. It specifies CASTLSGGVDTGELFF. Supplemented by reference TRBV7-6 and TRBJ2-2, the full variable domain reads GAGVSQSPRYKVTKRGQDVALRCDPISGHVSLYWYRQALGQGPEFLTYFNYEAQQDKSGLPNDRFSAERPEGSISTLTIQRTEQRDSAMYRCASTLSGGVDTGELFFGEGSRLTVL.

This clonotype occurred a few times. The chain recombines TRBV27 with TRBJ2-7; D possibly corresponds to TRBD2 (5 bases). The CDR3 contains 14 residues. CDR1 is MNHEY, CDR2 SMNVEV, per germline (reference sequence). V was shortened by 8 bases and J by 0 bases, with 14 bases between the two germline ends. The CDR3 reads CASYRTGLSYEQYF. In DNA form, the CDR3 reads TGTGCCAGCTACCGCACCGGACTCTCCTACGAGCAGTACTTC.

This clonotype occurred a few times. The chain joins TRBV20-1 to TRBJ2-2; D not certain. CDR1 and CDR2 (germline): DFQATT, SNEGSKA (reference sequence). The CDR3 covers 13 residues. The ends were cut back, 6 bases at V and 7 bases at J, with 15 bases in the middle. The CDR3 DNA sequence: TGCAGTGCCCTGCCCCCATCACGCGGGGAGCTGTTTTTT. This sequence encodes CSALPPSRGELFF.

CDR3 DNA: TGCAGCGTTGTTTGGCGGGAGGCAGATACGCAGTATTTT. Its translation is CSVVWREADTQYF. The chain uses TRBV29-1 and TRBJ2-3; TRBD2 aligns across 8 bases. CDR3 length: 13 residues. Germline V gives CDR1 SQVTM, CDR2 ANQGSEA. Trimming cost V 4 bases and J 4 bases; bases outside gene matches: 4.

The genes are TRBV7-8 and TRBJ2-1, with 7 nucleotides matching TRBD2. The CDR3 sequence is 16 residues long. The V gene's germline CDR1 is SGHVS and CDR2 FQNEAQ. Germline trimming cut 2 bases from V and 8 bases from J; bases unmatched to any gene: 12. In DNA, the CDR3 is TGTGCCAGCAGCTTAATTTCGGGGGAGGGTATCTATGAGCAGTTCTTC. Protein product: CASSLISGEGIYEQFF.

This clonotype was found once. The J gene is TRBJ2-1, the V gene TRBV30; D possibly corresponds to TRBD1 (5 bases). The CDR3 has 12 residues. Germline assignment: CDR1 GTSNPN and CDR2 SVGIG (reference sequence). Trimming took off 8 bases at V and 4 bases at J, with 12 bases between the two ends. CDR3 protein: CAGSQGYNEQFF. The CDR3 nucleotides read TGTGCCGGGTCTCAGGGTTACAATGAGCAGTTCTTC.

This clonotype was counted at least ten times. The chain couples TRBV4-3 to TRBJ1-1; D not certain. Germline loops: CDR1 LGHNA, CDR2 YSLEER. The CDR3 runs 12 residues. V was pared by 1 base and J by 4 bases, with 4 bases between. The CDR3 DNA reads TGCGCCAGCAGCCAAGTTGGCACTGAAGCTTTCTTT. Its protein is CASSQVGTEAFF.

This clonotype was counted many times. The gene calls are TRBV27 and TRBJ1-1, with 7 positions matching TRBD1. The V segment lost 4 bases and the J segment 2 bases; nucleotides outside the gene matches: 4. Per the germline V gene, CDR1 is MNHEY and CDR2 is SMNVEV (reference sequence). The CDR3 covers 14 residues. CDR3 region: CASSWDSLNTEAFF. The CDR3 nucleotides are TGTGCCAGCAGTTGGGACAGCTTAAACACTGAAGCTTTCTTT.

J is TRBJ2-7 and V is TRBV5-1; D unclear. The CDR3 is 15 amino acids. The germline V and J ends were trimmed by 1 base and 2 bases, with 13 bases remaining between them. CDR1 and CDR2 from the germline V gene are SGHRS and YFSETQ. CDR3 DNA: TGCGCCAGCAGCTTGTCACCGTTTGTGGCCTACGAGCAGTACTTC. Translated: CASSLSPFVAYEQYF.

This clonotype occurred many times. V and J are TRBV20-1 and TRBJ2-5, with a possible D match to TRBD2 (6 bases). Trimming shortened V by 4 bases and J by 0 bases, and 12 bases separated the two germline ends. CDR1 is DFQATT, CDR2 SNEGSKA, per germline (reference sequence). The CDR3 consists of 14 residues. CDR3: CSAIAEPYQETQYF. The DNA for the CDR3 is TGCAGTGCTATAGCGGAGCCGTACCAAGAGACCCAGTACTTC.

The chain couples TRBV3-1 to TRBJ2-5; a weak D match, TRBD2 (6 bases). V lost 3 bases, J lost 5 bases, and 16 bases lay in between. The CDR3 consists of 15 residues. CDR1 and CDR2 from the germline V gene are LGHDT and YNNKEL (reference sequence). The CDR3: CASSHDIGSGETQYF. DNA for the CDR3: TGTGCCAGCAGCCATGATATTGGAAGCGGGGAGACCCAGTACTTC.

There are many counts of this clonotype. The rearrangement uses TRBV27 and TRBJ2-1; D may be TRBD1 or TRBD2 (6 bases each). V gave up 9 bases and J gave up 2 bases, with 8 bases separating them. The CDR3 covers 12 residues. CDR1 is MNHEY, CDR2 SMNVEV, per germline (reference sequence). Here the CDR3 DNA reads TGTGCCAGTGGGGGGCCCTACAATGAGCAGTTCTTC. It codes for CASGGPYNEQFF.

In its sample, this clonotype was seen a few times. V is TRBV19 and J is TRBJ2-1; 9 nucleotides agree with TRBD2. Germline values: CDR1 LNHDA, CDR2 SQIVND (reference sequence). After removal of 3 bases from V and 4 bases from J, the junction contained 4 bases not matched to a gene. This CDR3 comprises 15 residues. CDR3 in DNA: TGTGCCAGTAGTATGGTAGCGGGGGAATACAATGAGCAGTTCTTC. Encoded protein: CASSMVAGEYNEQFF.